Listed below are T cell receptor beta chains from one sample, sequenced in a study of blood T cell repertoires in COVID-19. TCRdb's table, derived via immunoSEQ multiplex PCR, lists solely in-frame clones and lacks some. Here the sample spans approximately 120,000 clones, about 83% being singletons. Sequencing used peripheral blood. These receptors came from a man in his sixties with acute or convalescent COVID-19. Each CDR3 is given with its conserved first and last residue.

V: TRBV6-6; CDR3: CASSYTLAGSEQFF
V: TRBV19; CDR3: CASSIRLAGLDNEQFF
V: TRBV5-4; CDR3: CASSPHPGQGPDGNTIYF
V: TRBV7-9; CDR3: CASSGDRAFSSNYGYTF
V: TRBV12-2; CDR3: CASRFTRGGPAYEQYF
V: TRBV5-1; CDR3: CASSLGAGSSYEQYF
V: TRBV28; CDR3: CASSFPTYRRSTEAFF
V: TRBV5-6; CDR3: CASSLSGRDTGELFF
V: TRBV10-3; CDR3: CAIKDWASGANVLTF
V: TRBV19; CDR3: CASSLRLAGEAYNEQFF
V: TRBV5-1; CDR3: CASSLGASGPSSYEQYF
V: TRBV30; CDR3: CAWNKISGTVETQYF
V: TRBV5-4; CDR3: CASSLDNRVGNTEAFF
V: TRBV11-2; CDR3: CASSLDYSGQGYGYTF
V: TRBV2; CDR3: CASTLAGDGNEQFF
V: TRBV2; CDR3: CASSDLGLAGPSTDTQYF
V: TRBV2; CDR3: CAAQPGNTIYF
V: TRBV5-1; CDR3: CASSLYTAGGEQYF
V: TRBV18; CDR3: CASSLQTGNTEAFF
V: TRBV9; CDR3: CASSVGLGGSTYNEQFF
V: TRBV6-1; CDR3: CASSEARREQFF
V: TRBV30; CDR3: CASQFVLAGAPYNEQFF
V: TRBV19; CDR3: CASSITATYEQYF
V: TRBV15; CDR3: CATSSVDTGGTYEQYF
V: TRBV2; CDR3: CASSRSSGVGNEQFF
V: TRBV9; CDR3: CASSVATGQGLYEQYF
V: TRBV12-3/TRBV12-4; CDR3: CASTATGTQYF